Each of the 3 T cell receptor beta chains below was sequenced from the same sample in a study of T cells in localized non-small cell lung cancer. Clones were read by immunoSEQ multiplex PCR, and TCRdb kept only the in-frame ones, dropping some. The sample holds 30,000 to 45,000 clones, 80% to 90% seen once. This specimen was peripheral blood, taken before any cancer treatment. These receptors originate from a woman aged 40-69 years with stage I lung adenocarcinoma.

The chain has TRBV6-1 and TRBJ2-7, with D uncertain. The CDR3 consists of 14 residues. Germline V gene lookup returns CDR1 MNHNS and CDR2 SASEGT. Trimming removed 0 bases from V and 7 bases from J, with 13 bases in between. The CDR3 spells CASSEAPRLREQYF. CDR3 coding DNA: TGTGCCAGCAGTGAAGCTCCCAGGCTCAGGGAGCAGTACTTC.

This clone has a single count. The chain is built from TRBV7-2 and TRBJ2-1, with a possible D match to TRBD1 (5 bases). Germline lookup yields CDR1 SGHTA and CDR2 FQGNSA. Trimming removed 1 base from V and 10 bases from J, with 11 bases in between. The CDR3 is made up of 13 amino acids. For the CDR3, the DNA is TGTGCCAGCAGCTTAGACGTCAGGGAAGAGCAGTTCTTC. Translation: CASSLDVREEQFF.

This clone was seen a handful of times. The gene calls are TRBV7-3 and TRBJ2-5, with 10 bases lining up with TRBD2. The junction had 12 bases not matched to a gene; V was cut back by 5 bases and J by 3 bases. The CDR3 extends over 17 amino acids. Germline V gene data show CDR1 as SGHTA and CDR2 as FQGTGA. The CDR3 reads CASSASALAGEEETQYF. In DNA form, the CDR3 reads TGTGCCAGCAGCGCTAGCGCCCTAGCGGGAGAGGAAGAGACCCAGTACTTC.